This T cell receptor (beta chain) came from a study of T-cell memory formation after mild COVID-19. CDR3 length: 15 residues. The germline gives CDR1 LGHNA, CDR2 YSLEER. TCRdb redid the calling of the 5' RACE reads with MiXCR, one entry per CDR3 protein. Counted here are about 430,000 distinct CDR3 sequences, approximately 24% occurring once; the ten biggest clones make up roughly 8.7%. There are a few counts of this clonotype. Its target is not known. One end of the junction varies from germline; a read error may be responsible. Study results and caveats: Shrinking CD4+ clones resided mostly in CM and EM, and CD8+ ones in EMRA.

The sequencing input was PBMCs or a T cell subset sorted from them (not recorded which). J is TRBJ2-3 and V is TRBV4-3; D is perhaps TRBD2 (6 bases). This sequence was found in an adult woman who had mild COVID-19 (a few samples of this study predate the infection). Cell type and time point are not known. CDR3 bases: TGCGCCAGCAGGCAAGATGGAGGGAGTACAGATACGCAGTATTTT. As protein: CASRQDGGSTDTQYF.